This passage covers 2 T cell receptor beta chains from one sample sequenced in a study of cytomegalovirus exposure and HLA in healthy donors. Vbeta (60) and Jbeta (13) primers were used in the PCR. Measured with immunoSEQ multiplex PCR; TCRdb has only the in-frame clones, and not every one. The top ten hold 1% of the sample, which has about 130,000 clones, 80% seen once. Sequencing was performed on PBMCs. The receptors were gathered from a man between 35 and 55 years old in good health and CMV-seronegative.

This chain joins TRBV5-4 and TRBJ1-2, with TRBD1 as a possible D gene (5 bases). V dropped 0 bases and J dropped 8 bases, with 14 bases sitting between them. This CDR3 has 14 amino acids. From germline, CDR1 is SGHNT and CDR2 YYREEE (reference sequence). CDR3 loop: CASSLVGSGKGYTF. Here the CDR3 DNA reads TGTGCCAGCAGCTTGGTTGGATCAGGGAAAGGCTACACCTTC.

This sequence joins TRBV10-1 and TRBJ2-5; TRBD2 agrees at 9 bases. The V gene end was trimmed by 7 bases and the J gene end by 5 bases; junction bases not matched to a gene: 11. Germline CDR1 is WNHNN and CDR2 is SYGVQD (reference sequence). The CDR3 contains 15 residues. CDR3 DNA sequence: TGCGCCAGCACCATTCCGGGACTAGCTCGGGAGACCCAGTACTTC. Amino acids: CASTIPGLARETQYF.